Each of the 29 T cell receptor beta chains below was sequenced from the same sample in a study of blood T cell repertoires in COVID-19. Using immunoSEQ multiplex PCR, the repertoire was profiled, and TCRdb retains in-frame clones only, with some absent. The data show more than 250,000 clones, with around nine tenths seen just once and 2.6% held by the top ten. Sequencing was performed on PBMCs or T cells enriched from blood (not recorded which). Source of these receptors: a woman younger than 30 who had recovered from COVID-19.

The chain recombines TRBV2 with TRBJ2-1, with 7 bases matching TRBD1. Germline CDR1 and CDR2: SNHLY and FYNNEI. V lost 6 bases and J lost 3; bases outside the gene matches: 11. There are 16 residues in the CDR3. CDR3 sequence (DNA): TGTGCCAGCAGCACAACTCGACAGGGCGGCTACAATGAGCAGTTCTTC. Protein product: CASSTTRQGGYNEQFF. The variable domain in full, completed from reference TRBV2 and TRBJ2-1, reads EPEVTQTPSHQVTQMGQEVILRCVPISNHLYFYWYRQILGQKVEFLVSFYNNEISEKSEIFDDQFSVERPDGSNFTLKIRSTKLEDSAMYFCASSTTRQGGYNEQFFGPGTRLTVL.

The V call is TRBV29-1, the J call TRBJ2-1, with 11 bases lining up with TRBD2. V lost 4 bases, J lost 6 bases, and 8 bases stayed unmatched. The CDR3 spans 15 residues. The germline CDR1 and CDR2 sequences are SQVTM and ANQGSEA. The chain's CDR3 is CSVVTSGRFGNEQFF. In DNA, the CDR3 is TGCAGCGTTGTTACTAGCGGGAGATTTGGCAATGAGCAGTTCTTC.

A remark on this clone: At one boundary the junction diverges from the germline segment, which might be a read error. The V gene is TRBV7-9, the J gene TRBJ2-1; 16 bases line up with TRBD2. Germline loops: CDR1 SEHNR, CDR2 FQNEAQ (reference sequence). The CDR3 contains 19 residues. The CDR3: CASSLGSGTSGRADGRKIF. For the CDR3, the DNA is TGTGCCAGCAGCTTAGGCTCCGGGACTAGCGGGAGGGCCGATGGGCGGAAAATCTTC.

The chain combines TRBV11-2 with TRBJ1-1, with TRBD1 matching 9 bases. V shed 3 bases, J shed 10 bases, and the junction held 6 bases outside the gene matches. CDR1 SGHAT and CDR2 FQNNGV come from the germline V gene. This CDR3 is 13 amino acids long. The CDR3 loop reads CASSFSPTGGAFF. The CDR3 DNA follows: TGTGCCAGCAGCTTCTCCCCGACAGGGGGAGCTTTCTTT.

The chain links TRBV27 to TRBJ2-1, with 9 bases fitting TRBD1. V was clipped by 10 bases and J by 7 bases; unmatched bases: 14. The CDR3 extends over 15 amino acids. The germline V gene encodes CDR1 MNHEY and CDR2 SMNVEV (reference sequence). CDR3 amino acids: CATTGTGWNLNEQFF. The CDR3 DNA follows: TGTGCCACCACCGGGACAGGGTGGAACCTAAATGAGCAGTTCTTC.

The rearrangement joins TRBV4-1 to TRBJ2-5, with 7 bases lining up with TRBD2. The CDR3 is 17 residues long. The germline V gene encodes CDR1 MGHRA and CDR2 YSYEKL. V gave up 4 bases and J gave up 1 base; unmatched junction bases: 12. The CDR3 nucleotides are TGCGCCAGCAGCCGGGCTAGCGGCAGGGTAGTCCAAGAGACCCAGTACTTC. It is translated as CASSRASGRVVQETQYF.

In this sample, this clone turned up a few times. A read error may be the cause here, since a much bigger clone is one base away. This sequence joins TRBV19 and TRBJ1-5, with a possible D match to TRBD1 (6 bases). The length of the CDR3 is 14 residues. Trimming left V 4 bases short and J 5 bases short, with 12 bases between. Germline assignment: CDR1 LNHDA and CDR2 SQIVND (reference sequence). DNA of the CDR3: TGTGCCAGTAGTACCCGGGACAACTATCAGCCCCAGCATTTT. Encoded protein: CASSTRDNYQPQHF.

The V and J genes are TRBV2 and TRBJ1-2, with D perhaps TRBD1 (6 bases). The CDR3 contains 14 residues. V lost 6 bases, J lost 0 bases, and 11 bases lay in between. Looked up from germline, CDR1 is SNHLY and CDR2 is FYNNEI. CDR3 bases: TGTGCCAGCAGGACGACAGGATCTAACTATGGCTACACCTTC. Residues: CASRTTGSNYGYTF. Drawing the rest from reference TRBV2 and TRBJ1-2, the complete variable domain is EPEVTQTPSHQVTQMGQEVILRCVPISNHLYFYWYRQILGQKVEFLVSFYNNEISEKSEIFDDQFSVERPDGSNFTLKIRSTKLEDSAMYFCASRTTGSNYGYTFGSGTRLTVV.

DNA of the CDR3: TGTGCCAGCAGCTCCGCCCGGACAGGGAGCGATGAGCAGTTCTTC. It yields the protein CASSSARTGSDEQFF. The J gene is TRBJ2-1, the V gene TRBV11-2; 8 bases map to TRBD1. J was trimmed by 8 bases and V by 4 bases; bases with no gene match: 10. Germline values: CDR1 SGHAT, CDR2 FQNNGV. The length of the CDR3 is 15 residues. Drawing the rest from reference TRBV11-2 and TRBJ2-1, the complete variable domain is EAGVAQSPRYKIIEKRQSVAFWCNPISGHATLYWYQQILGQGPKLLIQFQNNGVVDDSQLPKDRFSAERLKGVDSTLKIQPAKLEDSAVYLCASSSARTGSDEQFFGPGTRLTVL.

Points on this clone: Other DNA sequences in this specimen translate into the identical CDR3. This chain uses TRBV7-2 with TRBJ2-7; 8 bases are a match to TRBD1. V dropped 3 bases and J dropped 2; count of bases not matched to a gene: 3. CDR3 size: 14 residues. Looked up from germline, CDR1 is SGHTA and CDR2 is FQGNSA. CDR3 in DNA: TGTGCCAGCAGCTTCCGGGACAGGACCTACGAGCAGTACTTC. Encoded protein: CASSFRDRTYEQYF.

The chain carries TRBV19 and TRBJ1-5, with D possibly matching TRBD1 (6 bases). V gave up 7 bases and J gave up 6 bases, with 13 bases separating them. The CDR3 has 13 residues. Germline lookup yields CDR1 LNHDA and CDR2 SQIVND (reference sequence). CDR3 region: CASMGGRSQPQHF. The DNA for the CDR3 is TGTGCCAGTATGGGGGGGCGAAGTCAGCCCCAGCATTTT.

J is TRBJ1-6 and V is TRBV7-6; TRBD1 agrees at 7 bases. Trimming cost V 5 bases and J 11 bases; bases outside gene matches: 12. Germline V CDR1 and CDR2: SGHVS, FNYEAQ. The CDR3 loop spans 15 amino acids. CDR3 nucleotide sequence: TGTGCCAGCAGCCTTCGGACAGGACGACTAGCACCCCTCCACTTT. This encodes CASSLRTGRLAPLHF.

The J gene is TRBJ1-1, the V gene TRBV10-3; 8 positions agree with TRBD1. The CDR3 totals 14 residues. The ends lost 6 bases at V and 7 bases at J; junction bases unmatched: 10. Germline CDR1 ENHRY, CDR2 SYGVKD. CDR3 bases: TGTGCCATCAGCTTAGGACAGGGTAGCGGTGAAGCTTTCTTT. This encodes CAISLGQGSGEAFF.

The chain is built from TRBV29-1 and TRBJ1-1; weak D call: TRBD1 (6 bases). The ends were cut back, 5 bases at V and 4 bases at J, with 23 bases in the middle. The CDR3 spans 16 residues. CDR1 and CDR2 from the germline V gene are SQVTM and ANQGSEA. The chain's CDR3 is CSVKTGTRWLGTEAFF. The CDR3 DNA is TGCAGCGTTAAAACCGGGACAAGGTGGCTTGGCACTGAAGCTTTCTTT.

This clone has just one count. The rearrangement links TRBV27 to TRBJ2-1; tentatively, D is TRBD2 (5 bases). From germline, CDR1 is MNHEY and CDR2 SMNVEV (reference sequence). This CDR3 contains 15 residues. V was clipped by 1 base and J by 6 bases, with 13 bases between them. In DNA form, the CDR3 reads TGTGCCAGCAGTTTATACCGGGAAGCAGGCAATGAGCAGTTCTTC. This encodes CASSLYREAGNEQFF.

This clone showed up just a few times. CDR3 sequence (DNA): TGTGCCACCACTCTGTCGAATTTCGGGGAGCTGTTTTTT. Protein product: CATTLSNFGELFF. J is TRBJ2-2 and V is TRBV12-3 or TRBV12-4, with D hard to call. The length of the CDR3 is 13 residues. V lost 10 bases and J lost 7, with 16 bases in between.

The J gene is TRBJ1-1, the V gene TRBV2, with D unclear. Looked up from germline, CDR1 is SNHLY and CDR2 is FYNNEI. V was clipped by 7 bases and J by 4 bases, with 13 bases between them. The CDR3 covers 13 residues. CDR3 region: CASNPSGSTEAFF. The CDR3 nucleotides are TGTGCCAGCAACCCCTCCGGGAGCACTGAAGCTTTCTTT.

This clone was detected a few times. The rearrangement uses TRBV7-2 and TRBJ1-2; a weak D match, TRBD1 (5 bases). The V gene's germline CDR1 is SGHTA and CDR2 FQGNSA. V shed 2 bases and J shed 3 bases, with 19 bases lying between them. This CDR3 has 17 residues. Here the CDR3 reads CASSLQPPGRVDYGYTF. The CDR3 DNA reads TGTGCCAGCAGCTTACAACCTCCCGGCAGGGTAGACTATGGCTACACCTTC.

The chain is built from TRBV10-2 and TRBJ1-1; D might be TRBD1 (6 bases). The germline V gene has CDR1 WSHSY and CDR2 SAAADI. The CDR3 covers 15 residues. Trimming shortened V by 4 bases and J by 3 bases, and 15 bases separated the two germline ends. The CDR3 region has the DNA TGCGCCAGCAGTGTTGGGAAGACAGGACACACTGAAGCTTTCTTT. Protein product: CASSVGKTGHTEAFF.

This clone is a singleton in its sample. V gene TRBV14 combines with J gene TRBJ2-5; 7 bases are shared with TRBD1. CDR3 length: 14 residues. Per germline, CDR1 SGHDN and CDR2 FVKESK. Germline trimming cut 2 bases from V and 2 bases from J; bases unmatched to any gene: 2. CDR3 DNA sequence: TGTGCCAGCAGCCAAAGCAGGGGGCAAGAGACCCAGTACTTC. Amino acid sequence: CASSQSRGQETQYF.

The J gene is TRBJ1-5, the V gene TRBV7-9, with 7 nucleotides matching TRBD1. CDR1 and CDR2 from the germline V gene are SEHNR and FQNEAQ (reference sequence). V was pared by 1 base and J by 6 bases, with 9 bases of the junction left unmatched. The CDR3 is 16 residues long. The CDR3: CASSLGTGTVIQPQHF. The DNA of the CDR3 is TGTGCCAGCAGCTTAGGCACCGGGACAGTTATTCAGCCCCAGCATTTT.

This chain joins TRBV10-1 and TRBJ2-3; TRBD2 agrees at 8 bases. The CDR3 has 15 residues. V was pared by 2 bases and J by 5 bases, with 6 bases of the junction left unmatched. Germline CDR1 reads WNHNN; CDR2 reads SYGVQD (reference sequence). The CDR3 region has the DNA TGCGCCAGCAGTGAGCGGCGGGGGGCCGGAGATACGCAGTATTTT. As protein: CASSERRGAGDTQYF.

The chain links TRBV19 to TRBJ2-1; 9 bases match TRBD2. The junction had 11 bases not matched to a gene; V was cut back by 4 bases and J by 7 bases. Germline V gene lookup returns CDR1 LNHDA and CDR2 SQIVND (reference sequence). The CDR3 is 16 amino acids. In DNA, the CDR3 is TGTGCCAGTAGTAATAGCGGGAGAAGGGAACAGAATGAGCAGTTCTTC. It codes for CASSNSGRREQNEQFF.

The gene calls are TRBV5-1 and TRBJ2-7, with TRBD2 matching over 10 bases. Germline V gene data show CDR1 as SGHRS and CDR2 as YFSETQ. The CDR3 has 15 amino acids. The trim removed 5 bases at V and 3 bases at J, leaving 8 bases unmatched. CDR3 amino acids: CASRSGTSAIYEQYF. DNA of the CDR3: TGCGCCAGCAGGTCCGGGACTAGCGCGATCTACGAGCAGTACTTC.

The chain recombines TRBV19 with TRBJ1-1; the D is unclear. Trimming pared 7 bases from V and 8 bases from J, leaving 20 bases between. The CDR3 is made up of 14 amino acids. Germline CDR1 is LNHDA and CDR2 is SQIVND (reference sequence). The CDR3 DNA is TGTGCCAGTATGGGAGCCGGGTCCGCGGGGGAAGCTTTCTTT. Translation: CASMGAGSAGEAFF. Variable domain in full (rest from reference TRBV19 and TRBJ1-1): DGGITQSPKYLFRKEGQNVTLSCEQNLNHDAMYWYRQDPGQGLRLIYYSQIVNDFQKGDIAEGYSVSREKKESFPLTVTSAQKNPTAFYLCASMGAGSAGEAFFGQGTRLTVV.

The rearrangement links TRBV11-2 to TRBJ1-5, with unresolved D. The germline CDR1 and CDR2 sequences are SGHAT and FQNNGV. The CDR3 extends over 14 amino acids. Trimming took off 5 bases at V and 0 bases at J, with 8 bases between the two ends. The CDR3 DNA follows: TGTGCCAGCAGCGGCGGTTATAGCAATCAGCCCCAGCATTTT. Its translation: CASSGGYSNQPQHF.

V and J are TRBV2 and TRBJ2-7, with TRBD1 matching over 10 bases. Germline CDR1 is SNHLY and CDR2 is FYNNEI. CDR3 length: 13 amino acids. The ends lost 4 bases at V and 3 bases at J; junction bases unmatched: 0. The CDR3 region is CASSGTGGYEQYF. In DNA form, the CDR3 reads TGTGCCAGCAGTGGGACAGGGGGCTACGAGCAGTACTTC.

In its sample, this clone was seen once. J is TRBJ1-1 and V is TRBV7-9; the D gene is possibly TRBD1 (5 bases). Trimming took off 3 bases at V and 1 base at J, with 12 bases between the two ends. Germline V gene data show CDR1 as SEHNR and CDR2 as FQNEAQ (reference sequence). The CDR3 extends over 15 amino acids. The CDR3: CASSFQGIQNTEAFF. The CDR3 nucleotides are TGTGCCAGCAGCTTTCAGGGAATCCAGAACACTGAAGCTTTCTTT.

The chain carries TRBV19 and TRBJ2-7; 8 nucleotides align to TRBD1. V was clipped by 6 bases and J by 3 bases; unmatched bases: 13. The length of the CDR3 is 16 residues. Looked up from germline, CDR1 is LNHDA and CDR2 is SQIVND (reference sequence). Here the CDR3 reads CASSWAGTGLNYEQYF. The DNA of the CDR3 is TGTGCCAGTAGCTGGGCCGGGACAGGTCTCAACTACGAGCAGTACTTC.